The rows below give T cell receptor beta chains drawn from one sample of a study of T cell responses to AZD1222 COVID-19 vaccine. Assay: immunoSEQ multiplex PCR; the TCRdb copy retains only in-frame clones and omits some. The table for this sample gives more than 110,000 clones. Sample: peripheral blood. These receptors originate from an adult in good health. The CDR3 runs from the conserved cysteine through the conserved F or W. D genes are given only for firm matches.

J gene | V gene | D gene | CDR3 DNA | CDR3 protein
TRBJ2-3 | TRBV2 | . | TGTGCCAGCAGTGGGTTTGGGCTAGCTGGTGATACGCAGTATTTT | CASSGFGLAGDTQYF
TRBJ2-3 | TRBV9 | TRBD1 | TGTGCCAGCGCCCAGGGGGCGCGAGGCACAGATACGCAGTATTTT | CASAQGARGTDTQYF
TRBJ2-1 | TRBV27 | TRBD2 | TGTGCCAGCAGTTTACGGGAGGGAGTAGCTGAGCAGTTCTTC | CASSLREGVAEQFF
TRBJ2-7 | TRBV6-5 | TRBD2 | TGTGCCAGCAGCCCGGGGTCGGGGGGCTCCTACGAGCAGTACTTC | CASSPGSGGSYEQYF
TRBJ1-1 | TRBV29-1 | . | TGCAGCGTTGGCCCCGTGAACACTGAAGCTTTCTTT | CSVGPVNTEAFF
TRBJ1-1 | TRBV7-3 | . | TGTGCCAGCAGCTTAGATGGTGGGACTGAAGCTTTCTTT | CASSLDGGTEAFF
TRBJ2-7 | TRBV2 | . | TGTGCCAGCAGTGTTGCGTGGAATTCCTACGAGCAGTACTTC | CASSVAWNSYEQYF
TRBJ1-1 | TRBV9 | . | TGTGCCAGCAGCCTCGGGGTGAGGACTGAAGCTTTCTTT | CASSLGVRTEAFF
TRBJ2-2 | TRBV7-6 | . | TGTGCCAGCAGCGCCCAGGAGACCGGGGAGCTGTTTTTT | CASSAQETGELFF
TRBJ2-2 | TRBV2 | . | TGTGCCAGCAGTGAAGTTGGGCAGGTGGCCGGGGAGCTGTTTTTT | CASSEVGQVAGELFF
TRBJ1-2 | TRBV6-5 | TRBD1 | TGTGCCAGCAGTACAGGGGGCGGTCGAGGCTACACCTTC | CASSTGGGRGYTF
TRBJ1-4 | TRBV9 | . | TGTGCCAGCTCTAGATCCCCTGCAACTAATGAAAAACTGTTTTTT | CASSRSPATNEKLFF
TRBJ2-2 | TRBV5-1 | TRBD1 | TGCGCCAGCAGCTTGGGGACAGGGGACACCGGGGAGCTGTTTTTT | CASSLGTGDTGELFF
TRBJ2-1 | TRBV30 | TRBD1 | TGTGCCTGGAGCTTCCGGGACAGGGACTACAATGAGCAGTTCTTC | CAWSFRDRDYNEQFF
TRBJ1-1 | TRBV5-1 | TRBD1 | TGCGCCAGCAGGTATGCGACAGGGTGGGGGAACACTGAAGCTTTCTTT | CASRYATGWGNTEAFF
TRBJ2-7 | TRBV30 | . | TGTGCCTGGAGCGTTCTCCGGTCTCTTACGGGGCAGTACTTC | CAWSVLRSLTGQYF
TRBJ2-1 | TRBV3-1/TRBV3-2 | TRBD2 | TGTGCCAGCAGCCAGTTACCGGGACTAGCGGGTCATGAGCAGTTCTTC | CASSQLPGLAGHEQFF
TRBJ2-5 | TRBV11-3 | . | TGTGCCAGCAGCTTGGGTGAGACCCAGTACTTC | CASSLGETQYF
TRBJ2-6 | TRBV6-2/TRBV6-3 | . | TGTGCCAGCAGTTACTCGGGCCACTCTGGGGCCAACGTCCTGACTTTC | CASSYSGHSGANVLTF
TRBJ1-5 | TRBV7-2 | . | TGTGCCAGCAGCTTAAGCGGCACTCCCCCCTTAGGGACCCAGCATTTT | CASSLSGTPPLGTQHF
TRBJ2-5 | TRBV3-1/TRBV3-2 | . | TGTGCCAGCAGCCAAGCTGGGAGGTCCAAGGAGACCCAGTACTTC | CASSQAGRSKETQYF
TRBJ2-7 | TRBV2 | . | TGTGCCAGCAGTGCGGGGGCAGGCGGGTACGAGCAGTACTTC | CASSAGAGGYEQYF
TRBJ2-7 | TRBV7-9 | TRBD2 | TGTGCCAGCAGCTTCCCCTGGGAGCGGGGGGGCCATGAGCAGTACTTC | CASSFPWERGGHEQYF
TRBJ1-5 | TRBV7-2 | . | TGTGCCAGCAGCTTCCAAAATCAGCCCCAGCATTTT | CASSFQNQPQHF
TRBJ2-5 | TRBV5-1 | . | TGCGCCAGCAGCCCCGGCGGGGGCGGAGAGACCCAGTACTTC | CASSPGGGGETQYF
TRBJ1-4 | TRBV5-6 | . | TGTGCCAGCAGCTTCTGGGAAGCTAATGAAAAACTGTTTTTT | CASSFWEANEKLFF